These T cell receptor beta chains were read from a single sample in a study of graft-versus-host responses after intestinal transplantation. Only in-frame clones appear in the TCRdb table, and some are missing; sequencing was by immunoSEQ multiplex PCR. The sample lists about 100,000 clones; roughly 87% were seen once. The antigens of these receptors remain unknown. This sample comprised unstimulated CD4+ T cells sorted from spleen or lymph node cells, obtained before intestinal transplant. These receptors originate from a human donor who received an intestinal transplant. CDR3s include the opening cysteine and the closing phenylalanine or tryptophan. The D gene is left open where the match is weak. Size values are once, few and many counts, or a class for expanded clones, and some rows have none.

CDR3	DNA	J	D	V	size
CASRESSYNEQFF	TGTGCCAGCAGGGAGAGCTCCTACAATGAGCAGTTCTTC	TRBJ2-1	.	TRBV6-1	.
CASSLANKQFF	TGTGCCAGCAGCTTAGCTAATAAGCAGTTCTTC	TRBJ2-1	.	TRBV11-2	.
CASSLVSGDETQYF	TGCGCCAGCAGCTTGGTTTCGGGAGACGAGACCCAGTACTTC	TRBJ2-5	.	TRBV5-1	.
CASSLGTSYEQYF	TGCGCCAGCAGCCTCGGGACTTCCTACGAGCAGTACTTC	TRBJ2-7	.	TRBV4-1	.
CASSPRDRLYEQYF	TGTGCCAGTAGTCCTCGGGACAGGTTATACGAGCAGTACTTC	TRBJ2-7	TRBD1	TRBV19	few
CASSPPQGRNSGNTIYF	TGTGCCAGCTCACCACCGCAGGGAAGAAACTCTGGAAACACCATATATTTT	TRBJ1-3	.	TRBV18	.
CASSLGTGNQPQHF	TGTGCCAGCAGTTTGGGGACAGGGAATCAGCCCCAGCATTTT	TRBJ1-5	TRBD1	TRBV28	once
CASSEAEAEAFF	TGTGCCAGCAGTGAAGCCGAGGCAGAAGCTTTCTTT	TRBJ1-1	.	TRBV2	.
CASSPGTGGAGEQYF	TGTGCCAGCAGTCCTGGGACAGGGGGCGCGGGAGAGCAGTACTTC	TRBJ2-7	TRBD1	TRBV27	.
CASSQNLRQNTDTQYF	TGCGCCAGCAGCCAGAACCTTCGACAGAACACAGATACGCAGTATTTT	TRBJ2-3	.	TRBV4-1	.
CASSLEAASYEQYF	TGTGCCAGCAGCTTGGAGGCGGCATCCTACGAGCAGTACTTC	TRBJ2-7	.	TRBV5-4	once
CASSYRAGGYNEQFF	TGTGCCAGCAGCTACAGGGCGGGAGGGTACAATGAGCAGTTCTTC	TRBJ2-1	TRBD2	TRBV7-9	.
CASSLRDSNEQFF	TGTGCCAGCAGCTTGAGGGACAGCAATGAGCAGTTCTTC	TRBJ2-1	TRBD1	TRBV5-4	.
CASSQRDREGNTIYF	TGTGCCAGCAGTCAACGAGACAGGGAAGGAAACACCATATATTTT	TRBJ1-3	TRBD1	TRBV6-1	.
CASSQRGPYNEQFF	TGCGCCAGCAGCCAACGAGGTCCCTACAATGAGCAGTTCTTC	TRBJ2-1	.	TRBV4-1	.
CASTTGNSNQPQHF	TGTGCCAGTACGACAGGAAATAGCAATCAGCCCCAGCATTTT	TRBJ1-5	.	TRBV19	.
CATSRLDRANNYGYTF	TGTGCCACCAGCAGACTGGACAGAGCTAACAACTATGGCTACACCTTC	TRBJ1-2	.	TRBV15	.
CASRLTGGSYEQYF	TGTGCCAGCAGATTGACAGGGGGTTCGTACGAGCAGTACTTC	TRBJ2-7	TRBD1	TRBV6-5	.
CSVAGTGGNTEAFF	TGCAGCGTTGCAGGGACGGGGGGGAACACTGAAGCTTTCTTT	TRBJ1-1	.	TRBV29-1	.
CASSPGQGQANYGYTF	TGTGCCAGCAGCCCCGGACAGGGACAGGCTAACTATGGCTACACCTTC	TRBJ1-2	TRBD1	TRBV28	.
CASSPQASLYEQYF	TGTGCCAGCAGCCCTCAGGCCAGCCTCTACGAGCAGTACTTC	TRBJ2-7	.	TRBV5-4	.
CASTTGDRSEAFF	TGTGCCAGCACTACAGGTGATAGGTCTGAAGCTTTCTTT	TRBJ1-1	.	TRBV28	.
CASSYSLNEKLFF	TGTGCCAGCAGTTACTCCCTAAATGAAAAACTGTTTTTT	TRBJ1-4	.	TRBV6-5	.
CASSPSGSVVVISNEQFF	TGTGCCAGCTCACCGAGCGGGAGCGTGGTCGTAATCTCCAATGAGCAGTTCTTC	TRBJ2-1	TRBD2	TRBV18	.
CASSLAGGRVTDTQYF	TGTGCCAGCAGCTTGGCCGGGGGCAGGGTAACAGATACGCAGTATTTT	TRBJ2-3	.	TRBV5-4	.
CASSLTSGWTDTQYF	TGTGCCAGCAGCTTAACTTCGGGCTGGACAGATACGCAGTATTTT	TRBJ2-3	.	TRBV7-3	.
CASGLPLSQFF	TGTGCTAGTGGTTTGCCCCTATCCCAGTTCTTC	TRBJ2-1	.	TRBV12-5	.
CAWSKLGLGNTEAFF	TGTGCCTGGAGTAAACTAGGATTGGGGAACACTGAAGCTTTCTTT	TRBJ1-1	.	TRBV30	.
CASSSRTGNTDTQYF	TGTGCCAGCAGCTCTAGGACAGGGAACACAGATACGCAGTATTTT	TRBJ2-3	TRBD1	TRBV13	once
CATGPRGYGYTF	TGTGCCACCGGGCCCCGAGGGTATGGCTACACCTTC	TRBJ1-2	.	TRBV7-9	few
CASSGGQGSYEQYF	TGTGCCAGCAGCGGGGGACAGGGATCCTACGAGCAGTACTTC	TRBJ2-7	TRBD1	TRBV9	.
CASSYRDRVFQPQHF	TGTGCCAGCAGTTACCGGGACAGGGTCTTTCAGCCCCAGCATTTT	TRBJ1-5	TRBD1	TRBV28	once
CASSQEWQGGDTQYF	TGTGCCAGCAGCCAAGAGTGGCAGGGGGGAGATACGCAGTATTTT	TRBJ2-3	.	TRBV4-2	once
CASSSEVPLRKEKLFF	TGTGCCAGCAGCAGTGAAGTACCGTTGAGAAAGGAAAAACTGTTTTTT	TRBJ1-4	.	TRBV21-1	.
CASSGDLNTEAFF	TGTGCCAGCAGTGGGGACTTGAACACTGAAGCTTTCTTT	TRBJ1-1	.	TRBV2	.
CASSEGPGGGRNEQYF	TGTGCCAGCAGTGAAGGCCCTGGGGGGGGGAGAAACGAGCAGTACTTC	TRBJ2-7	TRBD2	TRBV6-1	few
CASSSQGYYGYTF	TGTGCCAGCAGTTCTCAGGGATACTATGGCTACACCTTC	TRBJ1-2	.	TRBV27	.
CASSQLGFEQYF	TGTGCCAGCAGTCAGTTAGGGTTCGAGCAGTACTTC	TRBJ2-7	.	TRBV28	once
CASSEGANTEAFF	TGCGCCAGCAGTGAGGGGGCGAACACTGAAGCTTTCTTT	TRBJ1-1	.	TRBV10-1	.
CAGAGANTGELFF	TGTGCGGGGGCCGGTGCGAACACCGGGGAGCTGTTTTTT	TRBJ2-2	.	TRBV30	.
CASSIHQGNTEAFF	TGTGCCAGCAGCATCCACCAGGGGAACACTGAAGCTTTCTTT	TRBJ1-1	.	TRBV7-3	once